Here is one TCR beta chain with its context. Sequencing used immunoSEQ multiplex PCR; TCRdb keeps in-frame clones, though not all of them. The top ten hold about 15% of the sample, which has approximately 140,000 clones, roughly 78% seen once. This sample stems from a study of blood T cell repertoires in COVID-19. The germline gives CDR1 GTSNPN, CDR2 SVGIG (reference sequence). This CDR3 is built from 18 residues. The germline V and J ends were trimmed by 0 bases and 1 base, with 21 bases remaining between them. This chain links TRBV30 with TRBJ2-5; the D gene is possibly TRBD2 (5 bases). Sequencing input: peripheral blood. This receptor was obtained from a human donor with acute or convalescent COVID-19. The donor label of this sample is uncertain. The CDR3 sequence is CAWSVFSPLEGTQETQYF. In DNA, the CDR3 is TGTGCCTGGAGTGTTTTCTCCCCACTAGAGGGAACCCAAGAGACCCAGTACTTC.